This T cell receptor (beta chain) originates from a study of blood T cell repertoires in COVID-19. For the study at large: Samples representing acute and convalescent COVID-19 were sourced from the United States, Italy and Spain.

Enrolled through a virtual design, the participants were between roughly 18 and 90 years of age and came from 24 US areas. The recovered donors of Cohort 3 showed two negative PCRs, clearance, or symptom resolution. Source study methods: Estimation of nucleated cell counts was performed using reference gene primer amplification. The assay was immunoSEQ multiplex PCR, and TCRdb's table has in-frame clones only and misses some. V, J and clone size reflect that table, while D and trimming were determined from the DNA. The sample carries roughly 500,000 clones, roughly 90% recorded once. The V end was cut by 4 bases, the J end by 2 bases, with 11 bases between. Germline CDR1 LGHDT, CDR2 YNNKEL (reference sequence). CDR3 size: 14 residues.

The material sequenced was PBMCs or T cells enriched from blood (not recorded which). The V call is TRBV3-1 (or the pseudogene TRBV3-2), the J call TRBJ1-1; D perhaps matches TRBD1 (6 bases). The source is a woman aged 40 to 50 who had recovered from COVID-19. The CDR3 DNA sequence: TGTGCCAGCAGCCGTATACAGGGAAACACTGAAGCTTTCTTT. Protein: CASSRIQGNTEAFF.